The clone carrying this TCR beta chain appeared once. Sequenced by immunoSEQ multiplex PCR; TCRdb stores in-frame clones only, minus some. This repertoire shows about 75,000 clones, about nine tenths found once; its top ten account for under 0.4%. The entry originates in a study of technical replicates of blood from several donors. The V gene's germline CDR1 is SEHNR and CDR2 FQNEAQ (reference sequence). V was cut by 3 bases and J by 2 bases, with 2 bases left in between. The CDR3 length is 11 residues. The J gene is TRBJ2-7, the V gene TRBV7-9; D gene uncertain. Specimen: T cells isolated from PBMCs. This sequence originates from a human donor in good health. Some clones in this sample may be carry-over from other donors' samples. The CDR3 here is CASSFTYEQYF. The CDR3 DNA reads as TGTGCCAGCAGCTTCACCTACGAGCAGTACTTC.